The 12 T cell receptor beta chains presented below share a single source sample, sequenced in a study of blood T cell repertoires in COVID-19. Libraries were prepared by immunoSEQ multiplex PCR; TCRdb keeps only in-frame clonotypes and omits some of them. The sample contains 450,000 to 500,000 clones, around 85% of which appear only once. The source material was peripheral blood. Receptors were obtained from a human donor in a cohort sampled during active COVID-19.

This chain joins TRBV7-2 and TRBJ2-6, with a tentative D call TRBD2 (6 bases). Deletions cut 4 bases from V and 0 bases from J, with 13 bases between. Germline CDR1 SGHTA, CDR2 FQGNSA. The CDR3 runs to 17 residues. The CDR3 nucleotides are TGTGCCAGCAGCTCGGGACCCGGGAGCTCTGGGGCCAACGTCCTGACTTTC. Translating gives CASSSGPGSSGANVLTF. The complete variable domain, with remaining parts taken from reference TRBV7-2 and TRBJ2-6, reads GAGVSQSPSNKVTEKGKDVELRCDPISGHTALYWYRQSLGQGLEFLIYFQGNSAPDKSGLPSDRFSAERTGGSVSTLTIQRTQQEDSAVYLCASSSGPGSSGANVLTFGAGSRLTVL.

The chain has TRBV19 and TRBJ2-3; 7 nucleotides agree with TRBD2. V dropped 5 bases and J dropped 4; count of bases not matched to a gene: 12. The CDR3 runs to 16 residues. Germline V gene data show CDR1 as LNHDA and CDR2 as SQIVND (reference sequence). The CDR3 loop is CASSLAGAGAADTQYF. CDR3 sequence (DNA): TGTGCCAGTAGTCTCGCCGGTGCGGGAGCAGCAGATACGCAGTATTTT.

The chain recombines TRBV7-3 with TRBJ2-6; weak D call: TRBD2 (5 bases). Germline V gives CDR1 SGHTA, CDR2 FQGTGA. The CDR3 consists of 14 residues. V lost 4 bases and J lost 2, with 6 bases in between. The CDR3 bases are TGTGCCAGCAGCTCGGGGACTGGGGCCAACGTCCTGACTTTC. Protein: CASSSGTGANVLTF.

The V call is TRBV7-9, the J call TRBJ1-1; D may be TRBD1 (5 bases). CDR3 length: 12 amino acids. The ends were cut back, 5 bases at V and 7 bases at J, with 11 bases in the middle. In germline, CDR1 is SEHNR, CDR2 FQNEAQ (reference sequence). The CDR3 DNA sequence: TGTGCCAGCAGCCCGACGGGGGGTGAAGCTTTCTTT. This translates into CASSPTGGEAFF.

The chain uses TRBV5-4 and TRBJ2-2; 10 bases agree with TRBD1. V lost 5 bases to trimming and J lost 7 bases; unmatched junction nucleotides: 8. The CDR3 covers 15 residues. Germline lookup yields CDR1 SGHNT and CDR2 YYREEE (reference sequence). DNA of the CDR3: TGTGCCAGCAGTTCGTTGACAGGGGGCATCGGGGAGCTGTTTTTT. Its protein product is CASSSLTGGIGELFF.

This chain uses TRBV6-5 with TRBJ2-7; 10 positions match TRBD2. This CDR3 comprises 14 residues. The ends lost 5 bases at V and 7 bases at J; junction bases unmatched: 8. Germline CDR1 reads MNHEY; CDR2 reads SVGAGI. CDR3 bases: TGTGCCAGCAGTCCCGGGACTAGCGTGAGGGAGCAGTACTTC. This codes for CASSPGTSVREQYF.

The chain links TRBV9 to TRBJ2-7; the match to TRBD2 covers 11 bases. J was trimmed by 6 bases and V by 3 bases; bases with no gene match: 11. This CDR3 has 16 residues. Germline CDR1 SGDLS, CDR2 YYNGEE. CDR3 region: CASSGSIAGGPGEQYF. The CDR3 DNA follows: TGTGCCAGCAGCGGATCAATAGCGGGAGGGCCGGGCGAGCAGTACTTC. Using reference TRBV9 and TRBJ2-7 for the parts outside the CDR3, the full variable domain is DSGVTQTPKHLITATGQRVTLRCSPRSGDLSVYWYQQSLDQGLQFLIQYYNGEERAKGNILERFSAQQFPDLHSELNLSSLELGDSALYFCASSGSIAGGPGEQYFGPGTRLTVT.

The chain recombines TRBV6-1 with TRBJ2-1, with 10 bases matching TRBD2. CDR3 length equals 17 residues. Trimming at V came to 2 bases and at J to 3 bases, leaving 7 bases not matched to a gene. CDR1 and CDR2 from the germline V gene are MNHNS and SASEGT. In DNA form, the CDR3 reads TGTGCCAGCAGTGAAACCCGGGTAGCGGGAGGCTACAATGAGCAGTTCTTC. As protein: CASSETRVAGGYNEQFF.

J is TRBJ2-7 and V is TRBV24-1; 9 bases match TRBD1. Germline CDR1 KGHDR, CDR2 SFDVKD. After removal of 5 bases from V and 6 bases from J, the junction contained 7 bases not matched to a gene. The CDR3 loop spans 14 amino acids. CDR3 residues: CATSAGQGTAEQYF. CDR3 sequence (DNA): TGTGCCACCAGTGCGGGACAGGGAACTGCCGAGCAGTACTTC.

The J gene is TRBJ2-1, the V gene TRBV14; 16 bases line up with TRBD2. J was trimmed by 11 bases and V by 1 base; bases with no gene match: 11. Germline V lookup: CDR1 SGHDN, CDR2 FVKESK. This CDR3 is built from 18 residues. CDR3 region: CASSQVRPGLAGGVKQFF. The DNA of the CDR3 is TGTGCCAGCAGCCAAGTCCGACCGGGACTAGCGGGAGGGGTGAAGCAGTTCTTC.

The J gene is TRBJ1-2, the V gene TRBV7-3; possible D gene TRBD1, 5 bases. The CDR3 consists of 16 residues. Germline V gene sequence: CDR1 SGHTA, CDR2 FQGTGA. The V gene lost 6 bases and the J gene lost 4 bases, with 21 bases spanning the gap. For the CDR3, the DNA is TGTGCCAGCAGTCCCGGGGGGAGCCCGGTCGGCTATGGCTACACCTTC. Translation: CASSPGGSPVGYGYTF. Filled out from reference TRBV7-3 and TRBJ1-2, the complete variable domain reads GAGVSQTPSNKVTEKGKYVELRCDPISGHTALYWYRQSLGQGPEFLIYFQGTGAADDSGLPNDRFFAVRPEGSVSTLKIQRTERGDSAVYLCASSPGGSPVGYGYTFGSGTRLTVV.

The genes are TRBV25-1 and TRBJ2-3, with 7 bases aligning to TRBD2. This CDR3 is 15 amino acids long. V dropped 3 bases and J dropped 1; count of bases not matched to a gene: 4. Germline CDR1 reads MGHDK; CDR2 reads SYGVNS. DNA for the CDR3: TGTGCCAGCAGTGAGGCGGGAGCGGGCACAGATACGCAGTATTTT. This gives the protein CASSEAGAGTDTQYF.